Below, 21 T cell receptor beta chains from the same sample are listed, as sequenced in a study of neurological immune-mediated disorders. TCRdb reprocessed the 5' RACE reads with MiXCR, giving one entry per CDR3 protein. Of 20,000 or so distinct CDR3 sequences in the sample, over 2.5% are singletons; the top ten hold 5.5%. Sequenced input: PBMCs. Receptors were obtained from a woman aged 18 to 35 with multiple sclerosis.

This clonotype was counted many times. The chain couples TRBV12-3 or TRBV12-4 to TRBJ1-1; TRBD1 agrees at 8 bases. The CDR3 consists of 15 residues. The V and J ends lost 6 bases and 3 bases, in that order; junction bases with no gene match: 9. The CDR3 sequence is CASRPQDRADTEAFF. The CDR3 bases are TGTGCCAGCAGACCGCAGGACAGGGCCGACACTGAAGCTTTCTTT.

The chain carries TRBV20-1 and TRBJ1-4; maybe TRBD1 (5 bases). Germline assignment: CDR1 DFQATT and CDR2 SNEGSKA (reference sequence). Trimming cost V 6 bases and J 11 bases, with 22 bases left between them. CDR3 length equals 14 residues. DNA of the CDR3: TGCAGTGCCGAATCCGGGACGGCCGTGAAGAAACTGTTTTTT. Its translation: CSAESGTAVKKLFF.

The sample holds many counts of this clonotype. The chain has TRBV7-6 and TRBJ2-5; tentatively, D is TRBD1 (6 bases). The germline CDR1 and CDR2 sequences are SGHVS and FNYEAQ. The CDR3 covers 17 residues. V lost 4 bases and J 5 bases, leaving 23 bases between the germline ends. The CDR3 DNA reads as TGTGCCAGCAGCTCGAGGCCTGGGACAAGAACCGGGGAGACCCAGTACTTC. As protein: CASSSRPGTRTGETQYF.

This clonotype has a count of ten or more. V is TRBV10-2 and J is TRBJ1-2; D not certain. Trimming removed 3 bases from V and 4 bases from J, with 6 bases in between. CDR1 is WSHSY, CDR2 SAAADI, per germline. This CDR3 has 12 amino acids. The CDR3 DNA follows: TGCGCCAGCAGTGACAGATCCTATGGCTACACCTTC. Residues: CASSDRSYGYTF.

This clonotype was counted at least ten times. The genes are TRBV29-1 and TRBJ2-5; 8 positions match TRBD1. V shed 1 base, J shed 4 bases, and the junction held 5 bases outside the gene matches. This CDR3 contains 14 residues. Germline CDR1 reads SQVTM; CDR2 reads ANQGSEA. The chain's CDR3 is CSVEGPGGRETQYF. The CDR3 nucleotides are TGCAGCGTTGAAGGGCCAGGGGGCCGAGAGACCCAGTACTTC. Full variable domain (outside the CDR3, taken from reference TRBV29-1 and TRBJ2-5): SAVISQKPSRDICQRGTSLTIQCQVDSQVTMMFWYRQQPGQSLTLIATANQGSEATYESGFVIDKFPISRPNLTFSTLTVSNMSPEDSSIYLCSVEGPGGRETQYFGPGTRLLVL.

Ten or more counts support this clonotype. The chain joins TRBV12-3 or TRBV12-4 to TRBJ2-1; 9 bases are a match to TRBD1. V lost 5 bases to trimming and J lost 5 bases; unmatched junction nucleotides: 7. The CDR3 has 15 residues. The CDR3 loop reads CASSQTGTGHNEQFF. The CDR3 nucleotides read TGTGCCAGCAGTCAAACCGGGACAGGGCACAATGAGCAGTTCTTC.

This clonotype has a count of ten or more. The chain couples TRBV12-3 or TRBV12-4 to TRBJ1-5, with D unresolved. The V end lost 2 bases, the J end lost 2 bases, and 13 bases lay between the germline ends. The CDR3 totals 16 residues. CDR3 DNA sequence: TGTGCCAGCAGTTTAAGTTCCGGGAGAGGCAATCAGCCCCAGCATTTT. Translation gives CASSLSSGRGNQPQHF.

This clonotype was counted many times. This chain uses TRBV7-9 with TRBJ1-1; tentatively, D is TRBD1 (6 bases). CDR1 and CDR2 (germline): SEHNR, FQNEAQ (reference sequence). The V end lost 6 bases, the J end lost 6 bases, and 14 bases lay between the germline ends. The CDR3 totals 13 residues. CDR3 DNA: TGTGCCAGCAGTCTACAGGGCATCCCTGAAGCTTTCTTT. Amino acid sequence: CASSLQGIPEAFF.

The CDR3 is CASSVSLQGRELFF. In nucleotides, the CDR3 is TGTGCCAGCAGCGTATCTCTCCAGGGAAGGGAGCTGTTTTTT. This chain connects TRBV9 to TRBJ2-2, with TRBD1 as a possible D gene (5 bases). Looked up from germline, CDR1 is SGDLS and CDR2 is YYNGEE. This CDR3 contains 14 residues. The V and J ends lost 1 base and 9 bases respectively, with 13 bases between them.

This clonotype was counted many times. The chain combines TRBV20-1 with TRBJ2-1; TRBD2 is a possible D gene (6 bases). Trimming took off 7 bases at V and 6 bases at J, with 16 bases between the two ends. The CDR3 loop spans 13 amino acids. Germline CDR1 and CDR2: DFQATT and SNEGSKA (reference sequence). The CDR3 sequence is CSVPTTRFNEQFF. In DNA form, the CDR3 reads TGCAGTGTCCCGACGACTAGATTCAATGAGCAGTTCTTC.

This clonotype has ten or more counts. The genes are TRBV20-1 and TRBJ2-3; TRBD2 matches at 8 bases. Germline CDR1 and CDR2: DFQATT and SNEGSKA (reference sequence). The V and J ends lost 7 bases and 5 bases, in that order; junction bases with no gene match: 8. The CDR3 runs to 13 residues. CDR3 bases: TGCAGTGGTATCGGGAGGGCGGTAGATACGCAGTATTTT. Translated, it gives CSGIGRAVDTQYF.

This clonotype is medium-sized by share. The gene calls are TRBV3-1 and TRBJ2-7; 12 nucleotides line up with TRBD2. The CDR3 has 15 residues. CDR1 is LGHDT and CDR2 is YNNKEL in the germline V gene (reference sequence). The J segment lost 6 bases and the V segment lost 1 base, leaving 4 bases of the junction unmatched. The CDR3 DNA reads TGTGCCAGCAGCCAAGGACTAGCGGGAGTTTCCGAGCAGTACGTC. This encodes CASSQGLAGVSEQYV.

In this sample, this clonotype turned up many times. V is TRBV20-1 and J is TRBJ1-1; maybe TRBD1 (5 bases). The V end lost 0 bases, the J end lost 8 bases, and 10 bases lay between the germline ends. Germline-derived CDR1 and CDR2 are DFQATT and SNEGSKA (reference sequence). The CDR3 is made up of 12 amino acids. The DNA for the CDR3 is TGCAGTGCTAGAGACCCCGGGGGAGAAGCTTTCTTT. Translated: CSARDPGGEAFF.

This clonotype was seen repeatedly, ten times or more. V is TRBV4-2 and J is TRBJ1-1; no reliable D call. In germline, CDR1 is LGHNA, CDR2 YNFKEQ. The CDR3 runs to 12 residues. Deletions cut 3 bases from V and 7 bases from J, with 9 bases between. The CDR3 region has the DNA TGTGCCAGCAGCCAGAGAGAGGGTGAAGCTTTCTTT. Translation: CASSQREGEAFF.

This clonotype appeared a few times. The J gene is TRBJ2-2, the V gene TRBV20-1, with 7 bases lining up with TRBD1. CDR1 is DFQATT, CDR2 SNEGSKA, per germline (reference sequence). The CDR3 spans 13 residues. V lost 5 bases and J lost 4; bases outside the gene matches: 4. In DNA form, the CDR3 reads TGCAGTGCTCCGACAGGGATCACCGGGGAGCTGTTTTTT. This gives the protein CSAPTGITGELFF.

V usage is TRBV7-6 and J usage is TRBJ1-6, with 8 bases aligning to TRBD1. Germline CDR1 is SGHVS and CDR2 is FNYEAQ. The CDR3 loop spans 15 amino acids. V dropped 2 bases and J dropped 9; count of bases not matched to a gene: 6. DNA for the CDR3: TGTGCCAGCAGCTTACAAGGACAGGGTCCTTCACCCCTCCACTTT. Protein product: CASSLQGQGPSPLHF.

This clonotype has a count of ten or more. The chain combines TRBV20-1 with TRBJ1-1; no definite D call. Germline V gene sequence: CDR1 DFQATT, CDR2 SNEGSKA (reference sequence). This CDR3 has 13 residues. Trimming left V 2 bases short and J 3 bases short, with 10 bases between. Here the CDR3 DNA reads TGCAGTGCTAGAAAGCGAAGGGACACTGAAGCTTTCTTT. Amino acids: CSARKRRDTEAFF.

This clonotype was detected many times. CDR3 sequence (DNA): TGTGCCAGCAGCCAGCCGGACAGGGGCTACACTGAAGCTTTCTTT. Translation gives CASSQPDRGYTEAFF. The chain recombines TRBV4-2 with TRBJ1-1; 9 positions agree with TRBD1. The CDR3 totals 15 residues. J was trimmed by 3 bases and V by 3 bases; bases with no gene match: 5. Per the germline V gene, CDR1 is LGHNA and CDR2 is YNFKEQ.

This clonotype was counted many times. The V call is TRBV27, the J call TRBJ1-2, with D unclear. The CDR3 loop spans 14 amino acids. Germline CDR1 MNHEY, CDR2 SMNVEV (reference sequence). Trimming removed 6 bases from V and 8 bases from J, with 19 bases in between. The CDR3 sequence is CASSFASSSGGYTF. The CDR3 DNA sequence: TGTGCCAGCAGCTTTGCCTCTTCGTCGGGGGGCTACACCTTC.

This clonotype was found many times. This rearrangement joins TRBV12-3 or TRBV12-4 to TRBJ1-1; TRBD1 might be the D (5 bases). The V end was cut by 6 bases, the J end by 1 base, with 21 bases between. The length of the CDR3 is 17 residues. CDR3 sequence: CASSPGTWLRGNTEAFF. In DNA form, the CDR3 reads TGTGCCAGCAGCCCTGGGACGTGGCTGAGGGGGAACACTGAAGCTTTCTTT.

This clonotype has a count of ten or more. The chain combines TRBV9 with TRBJ2-1, with D perhaps matching TRBD2 (5 bases). From germline, CDR1 is SGDLS and CDR2 YYNGEE. Trimming cost V 0 bases and J 6 bases, with 13 bases left between them. The CDR3 length is 15 residues. As DNA, the CDR3 is TGTGCCAGCAGCGTAGAGAGAGGGAGAGGCAATGAGCAGTTCTTC. It codes for CASSVERGRGNEQFF.